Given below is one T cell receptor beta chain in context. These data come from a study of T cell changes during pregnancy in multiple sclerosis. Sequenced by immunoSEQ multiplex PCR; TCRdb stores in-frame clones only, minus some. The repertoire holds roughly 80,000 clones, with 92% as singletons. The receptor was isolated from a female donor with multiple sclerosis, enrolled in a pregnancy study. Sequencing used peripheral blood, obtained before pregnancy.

The chain's CDR3 is CASSWASNSPLHF. DNA of the CDR3: TGTGCCAGCAGCTGGGCCAGTAATTCACCCCTCCACTTT. J is TRBJ1-6 and V is TRBV7-3, with D unresolved. Trimming shortened V by 4 bases and J by 6 bases, and 7 bases separated the two germline ends. Germline-derived CDR1 and CDR2 are SGHTA and FQGTGA. This CDR3 is built from 13 residues.